This T cell receptor (beta chain) was profiled in a study of tumor and adjacent non-tumor tissue in lung cancer. In the study overall: The cohort had about a dozen adenocarcinoma, a couple of squamous cell and 1 small cell patients.

RNA was extracted from bulk tissue without any cell sorting. The normal lung tissue was taken more than 3 cm from the tumor edge. Between August and November 2014, newly diagnosed, chemotherapy-naive lung cancer patients underwent thoracic surgery in China. This clonotype was seen only a few times. Its antigen is not identified. Broader study findings: TCR diversity was significantly greater in tumor than normal lung tissue. Normal lung showed higher cumulative top 100 clone frequency than tumor.

TCRbeta libraries were built with three rounds of nested PCR, modified from ARM-PCR. Using its own MiXCR run on the multiplex PCR reads, TCRdb lists one record per CDR3 protein. The sample lists around 39,000 distinct CDR3 sequences; more than 50% were seen once. The germline V gene has CDR1 DFQATT and CDR2 SNEGSKA (reference sequence). Trimming removed 3 bases at V and 6 bases at J, with 9 bases between. This CDR3 is 12 amino acids long. Sequencing was performed on distant non-tumor lung tissue. The origin of this receptor is a man over 45 with non-small cell lung cancer. J is TRBJ2-1 and V is TRBV20-1, with D possibly matching TRBD2 (5 bases). The CDR3, as DNA: TGCAGTGCTAGCGGGGTTAGCAATGAGCAGTTCTTC. It encodes CSASGVSNEQFF.